A selection of T cell receptor beta chains follows, all from one sample in a study of shared clonotypes between healthy human individuals. Only in-frame clones appear in the TCRdb table, and some are missing; sequencing was by immunoSEQ multiplex PCR. The sample lists about 2.4 million clones; approximately 94% were seen once. The sample comprised naive CD4+ T cells from PBMCs. The origin of the receptors is a man between 18 and 35 years old in good health. Some clones in this sample may be carry-over from other donors' samples. The CDR3 runs from the conserved cysteine through the conserved F or W. A D gene is named only where the DNA matches it firmly. The size entry is marked missing in some rows and otherwise reads once, few, many or a size class.

V,D,J,size,DNA,CDR3
TRBV6-7,-,TRBJ2-1,-,TGTGCCAGCAGCTCGGGACACGAGGGGAATGAGCAGTTCTTC,CASSSGHEGNEQFF
TRBV18,-,TRBJ2-7,-,TGTGCCAGCTCACCCTACACTTTAAAAGGGGGGGGAGAGCAGTACTTC,CASSPYTLKGGGEQYF
TRBV5-8,-,TRBJ2-7,-,TGTGCCAGCAGCTTGCGAACGTACGAGCAGTACTTC,CASSLRTYEQYF
TRBV5-1,-,TRBJ2-2,-,TGCGCCAGCAGGGAAGACGGTGGATGGACCGGGGAGCTGTTTTTT,CASREDGGWTGELFF
TRBV7-2,-,TRBJ2-3,-,TGTGCCAGCAGCGCGCTGGGATTCAGGGCCACAGATACGCAGTATTTT,CASSALGFRATDTQYF
TRBV5-1,-,TRBJ2-3,-,TGCGCCAGCAGCTTCTCCTCAGATACGCAGTATTTT,CASSFSSDTQYF
TRBV5-1,-,TRBJ2-3,-,TGCGCCAGCAGCAGCGCAGATACGCAGTATTTT,CASSSADTQYF
TRBV6-5,TRBD1,TRBJ2-7,once,TGTGCCAGCAGACTGGGACAGGGCCCCTCCTACGAGCAGTACTTC,CASRLGQGPSYEQYF
TRBV29-1,-,TRBJ2-7,-,TGCAGCGTTCGGGGGCTCTATTCCTACGAGCAGTACTTC,CSVRGLYSYEQYF
TRBV2,TRBD2,TRBJ2-7,-,TGTGCCAGCAGACCGACTAGCGGGGGCTCCTACGAGCAGTACTTC,CASRPTSGGSYEQYF
TRBV5-1,-,TRBJ2-5,-,TGCGCCAGCAGCTTGGGGATAGCACAAGAGACCCAGTACTTC,CASSLGIAQETQYF
TRBV28,-,TRBJ1-6,-,TGTGCCAGCAGTTTCACCCCCTATAATTCACCCCTCCACTTT,CASSFTPYNSPLHF
TRBV6-5,-,TRBJ2-1,-,TGTGCCAGCAGTTACTTGAGGGGGGTCGGTGAGCAGTTCTTC,CASSYLRGVGEQFF
TRBV5-1,-,TRBJ2-1,-,TGCGCCAGCAGCGCTGACGGGTCCTACAATGAGCAGTTCTTC,CASSADGSYNEQFF
TRBV29-1,TRBD2,TRBJ2-4,-,TGCAGCTCACCTGATCAAGGGAGGGCCGTAGAAAACATTCAGTACTTC,CSSPDQGRAVENIQYF
TRBV5-1,-,TRBJ1-1,-,TGCGCCAGCAGCTGGGGGTCGGGACAGAACACTGAAGCTTTCTTT,CASSWGSGQNTEAFF
TRBV28,-,TRBJ2-7,-,TGTGCCAGCTACGAGCCGAGCTCCTACGAGCAGTACTTC,CASYEPSSYEQYF
TRBV6-1,TRBD2,TRBJ2-2,-,TGTGCCAGCAGTGGGACTAGCGGGAGGTCCGACTCCGGGGAGCTGTTTTTT,CASSGTSGRSDSGELFF
TRBV10-3,-,TRBJ2-5,-,TGTGCCATCAACCCGACCTCTCAGGGTGAGACCCAGTACTTC,CAINPTSQGETQYF
TRBV14,-,TRBJ1-4,-,TGTGCCAGCAGCCAAGGGATCGACGAAAAACTGTTTTTT,CASSQGIDEKLFF
TRBV6-6,-,TRBJ2-7,-,TGTGCCAGCAGCCCACAACCAACGGGGGAGCAGTACTTC,CASSPQPTGEQYF
TRBV7-2,-,TRBJ2-2,-,TGTGCCAGCAGCCTAGTGGGGGGGCTAAGGCGGTTGACCGGGGAGCTGTTTTTT,CASSLVGGLRRLTGELFF
TRBV5-6,-,TRBJ1-5,once,TGTGCCAGCAGCGCCCAGGGATCCCCGGGCAATCAGCCCCAGCATTTT,CASSAQGSPGNQPQHF
TRBV28,-,TRBJ1-5,few,TGTGCCAGCAGTTGGTTGGCAGCCAACAATCAGCCCCAGCATTTT,CASSWLAANNQPQHF
TRBV28,TRBD2,TRBJ2-1,-,TGTGCCAGCGATCATTTCGCGGGAGGGGCCTACAATGAGCAGTTCTTC,CASDHFAGGAYNEQFF
TRBV13,-,TRBJ2-5,-,TGTGCCAGCAGCTTAAGGGGAAGCGAAGAGACCCAGTACTTC,CASSLRGSEETQYF
TRBV5-8,-,TRBJ1-4,-,TGTGCCAGCAGCCGCACGAGGGGAGGGTACTGGGAAAAACTGTTTTTT,CASSRTRGGYWEKLFF
TRBV10-3,-,TRBJ1-5,-,TGTGCCATCAGTGAGGGGGGGGCAATCAATCAGCCCCAGCATTTT,CAISEGGAINQPQHF
TRBV29-1,-,TRBJ1-1,-,TGCAGCGTTGAAGCGGTAGGGGTTAGGACTGAAGCTTTCTTT,CSVEAVGVRTEAFF
TRBV30,-,TRBJ1-5,-,TGTGCCTGGAGTGTACCCGGACAGCCCAATCAGCCCCAGCATTTT,CAWSVPGQPNQPQHF
TRBV7-9,-,TRBJ1-4,-,TGTGCCAGCAGCACGCGCCGGACAGACCCAACTAATGAAAAACTGTTTTTT,CASSTRRTDPTNEKLFF
TRBV19,TRBD1,TRBJ1-4,-,TGTGCCAGTAGTATAAGACAGGGGAGTAATCCAACTAATGAAAAACTGTTTTTT,CASSIRQGSNPTNEKLFF
TRBV19,-,TRBJ1-5,once,TGTGCCAGTAAATACAGGGATCAGCCCCAGCATTTT,CASKYRDQPQHF
TRBV19,-,TRBJ1-5,-,TGTGCCAGTAGGCCCCGTTCAGGGAATTCAAATCAGCCCCAGCATTTT,CASRPRSGNSNQPQHF
TRBV5-1,-,TRBJ1-5,-,TGCGCCAGCAGGGACGGATATAGCAATCAGCCCCAGCATTTT,CASRDGYSNQPQHF
TRBV9,TRBD2,TRBJ2-2,-,TGTGCCAGCAGCCCCAAGGGACTAGGGGGCACCGGGGAGCTGTTTTTT,CASSPKGLGGTGELFF
TRBV5-1,-,TRBJ2-3,-,TGCGCCAGCAGGGAGAACTCACTGGATACGCAGTATTTT,CASRENSLDTQYF
TRBV14,TRBD1,TRBJ1-1,-,TGTGCCAGCAGCCATCGGACAGGGGGAGGAACTGAAGCTTTCTTT,CASSHRTGGGTEAFF
TRBV10-3,-,TRBJ1-1,-,TGTGCCATCAGTGAGTCGATTGGGGTGACTGAAGCTTTCTTT,CAISESIGVTEAFF
TRBV27,TRBD2,TRBJ2-1,-,TGTGCCAGCAGTACCGGACTAGTGGATGAGCAGTTCTTC,CASSTGLVDEQFF
TRBV19,-,TRBJ2-7,-,TGTGCCAGTAGTACCCTAAGCGAAGGGGGTGAGCAGTACTTC,CASSTLSEGGEQYF
TRBV4-3,-,TRBJ2-3,-,TGCGCCAGCAGCCAGGGCAGAGACACAGATACGCAGTATTTT,CASSQGRDTDTQYF
TRBV5-1,-,TRBJ2-3,-,TGCGCCAGCAGCTTGGTGGCAGACAGCGCAGATACGCAGTATTTT,CASSLVADSADTQYF
TRBV7-9,TRBD1,TRBJ2-7,-,TGTGCCAGCAGCTCGGACAGGGGATATGAGCAGTACTTC,CASSSDRGYEQYF
TRBV6-1,-,TRBJ1-2,-,TGTGCCAGCAGTGAAGCGCTTCATTGGGTAGGGAGTGGTGGCTACACCTTC,CASSEALHWVGSGGYTF
TRBV18,-,TRBJ1-3,-,TGTGCCAGCTCACCTCTTCCGGAGGTTGGAAACACCATATATTTT,CASSPLPEVGNTIYF
TRBV28,TRBD1,TRBJ1-4,-,TGTGCCAGCAGTTTTGGCAGGGGGCGAAATGAAAAACTGTTTTTT,CASSFGRGRNEKLFF
TRBV7-2,TRBD1,TRBJ1-5,-,TGTGCCAGCAGCTCCCAGGGGGGTAGCAATCAGCCCCAGCATTTT,CASSSQGGSNQPQHF
TRBV7-6,TRBD2,TRBJ2-7,-,TGTGCCAGCAGCTTAGATGCCGGGACTAGCGGGGCCTACGAGCAGTACTTC,CASSLDAGTSGAYEQYF
TRBV28,TRBD2,TRBJ2-1,-,TGTGCCAGCCACATAGCGGGAAGACTCAATGAGCAGTTCTTC,CASHIAGRLNEQFF
TRBV28,TRBD1,TRBJ2-7,-,TGTGCCAGCAGTTTATCCGGGACAGGGCCCTACGAGCAGTACTTC,CASSLSGTGPYEQYF
TRBV6-5,-,TRBJ1-5,-,TGTGCCAGCAGTTACCCTACTGATCAGCCCCAGCATTTT,CASSYPTDQPQHF
TRBV6-5,-,TRBJ2-2,-,TGTGCCAGCAGTTACGACGGAGTCACCGGGGAGCTGTTTTTT,CASSYDGVTGELFF
TRBV11-3,TRBD1,TRBJ2-3,-,TGTGCCAGCAGCAAAAGGACAGGAAGCACAGATACGCAGTATTTT,CASSKRTGSTDTQYF
TRBV30,-,TRBJ1-6,-,TGTGCCTGGGGCGGCAGGAATAATTCACCCCTCCACTTT,CAWGGRNNSPLHF